The sequence of this T cell receptor beta chain was determined in a study of blood T cell repertoires in COVID-19. The CDR3 consists of 13 residues. Trimming shortened V by 3 bases and J by 4 bases, and 8 bases separated the two germline ends. Germline V gene lookup returns CDR1 LNHDA and CDR2 SQIVND (reference sequence). This clone occurred a few times. The repertoire was sequenced with immunoSEQ multiplex PCR; TCRdb's copy has only in-frame clones and lacks some. The table has over 200,000 clones, around 83% seen once. Sample: peripheral blood. This chain joins TRBV19 and TRBJ2-3; no firm D call. This TCR was recovered from an elderly man with acute or convalescent COVID-19. DNA of the CDR3: TGTGCCAGTAGTATGGTCGCGGCAGATACGCAGTATTTT. Residues: CASSMVAADTQYF. The full variable domain, in which reference TRBV19 and TRBJ2-3 provide the parts outside the CDR3, is DGGITQSPKYLFRKEGQNVTLSCEQNLNHDAMYWYRQDPGQGLRLIYYSQIVNDFQKGDIAEGYSVSREKKESFPLTVTSAQKNPTAFYLCASSMVAADTQYFGPGTRLTVL.